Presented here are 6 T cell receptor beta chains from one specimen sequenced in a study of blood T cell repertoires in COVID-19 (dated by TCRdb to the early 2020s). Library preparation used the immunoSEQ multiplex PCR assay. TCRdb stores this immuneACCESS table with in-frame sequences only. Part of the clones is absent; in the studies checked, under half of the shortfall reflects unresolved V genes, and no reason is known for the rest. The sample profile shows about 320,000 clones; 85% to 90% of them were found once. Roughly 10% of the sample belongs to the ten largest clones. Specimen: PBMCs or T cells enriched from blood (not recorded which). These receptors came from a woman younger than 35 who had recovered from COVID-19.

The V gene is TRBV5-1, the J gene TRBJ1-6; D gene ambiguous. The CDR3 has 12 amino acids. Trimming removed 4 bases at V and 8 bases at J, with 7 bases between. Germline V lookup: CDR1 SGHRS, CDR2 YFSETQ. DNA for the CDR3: TGCGCCAGCAGCACACAGCATTCACCCCTCCACTTT. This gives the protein CASSTQHSPLHF.

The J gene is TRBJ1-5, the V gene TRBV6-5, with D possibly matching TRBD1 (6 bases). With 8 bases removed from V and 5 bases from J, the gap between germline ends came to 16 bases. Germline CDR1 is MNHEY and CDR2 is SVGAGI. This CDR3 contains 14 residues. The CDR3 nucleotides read TGTGCCAGCTCGCTATTACAGGGTTATCAGCCCCAGCATTTT. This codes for CASSLLQGYQPQHF.

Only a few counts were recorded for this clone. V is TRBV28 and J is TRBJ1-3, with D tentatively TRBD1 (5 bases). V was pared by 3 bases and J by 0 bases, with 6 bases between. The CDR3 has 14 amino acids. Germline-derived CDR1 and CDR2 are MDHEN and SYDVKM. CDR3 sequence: CASSLGLSGNTIYF. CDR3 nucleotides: TGTGCCAGCAGTTTGGGGCTCTCTGGAAACACCATATATTTT. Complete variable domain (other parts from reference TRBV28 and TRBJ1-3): DVKVTQSSRYLVKRTGEKVFLECVQDMDHENMFWYRQDPGLGLRLIYFSYDVKMKEKGDIPEGYSVSREKKERFSLILESASTNQTSMYLCASSLGLSGNTIYFGEGSWLTVV.

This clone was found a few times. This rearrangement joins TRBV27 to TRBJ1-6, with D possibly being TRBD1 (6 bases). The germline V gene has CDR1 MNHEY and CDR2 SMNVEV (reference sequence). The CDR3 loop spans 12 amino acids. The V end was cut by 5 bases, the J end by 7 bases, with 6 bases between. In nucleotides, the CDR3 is TGTGCCAGCAGTACAGGGAATTCACCCCTCCACTTT. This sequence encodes CASSTGNSPLHF.

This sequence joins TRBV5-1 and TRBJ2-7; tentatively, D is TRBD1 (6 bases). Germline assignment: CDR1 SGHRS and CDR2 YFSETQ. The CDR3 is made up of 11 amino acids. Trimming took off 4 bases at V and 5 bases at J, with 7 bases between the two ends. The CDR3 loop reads CASSGQNEQYF. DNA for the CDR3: TGCGCCAGCAGCGGACAGAACGAGCAGTACTTC.

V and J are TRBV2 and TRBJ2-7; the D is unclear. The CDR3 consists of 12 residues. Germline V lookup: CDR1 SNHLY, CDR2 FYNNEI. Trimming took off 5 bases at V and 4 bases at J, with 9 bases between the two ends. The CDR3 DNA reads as TGTGCCAGCAGTCCTCCCTTGTACGAGCAGTACTTC. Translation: CASSPPLYEQYF.